The sequence of this T cell receptor (beta chain) was determined in a study of blood T cell repertoires in COVID-19. Study information: The study drew acute and convalescent COVID-19 samples from the United States, Italy and Spain. From T cells, B-cell-depleted T cells, or PBMCs came the material, which was cDNA or gDNA.

The cohort comprised adults aged roughly 18 to 95 years residing in approximately 25 US areas. Here immunoSEQ multiplex PCR was the method, and the copy in TCRdb shows in-frame clones only, minus some. Of 300,000 or so clones listed, over 75% are singletons. Trimming cost V 6 bases and J 7 bases, with 19 bases left between them. The CDR3 is 13 amino acids. The germline V gene has CDR1 SQVTM and CDR2 ANQGSEA. The V gene is TRBV29-1, the J gene TRBJ2-7, with a possible D match to TRBD2 (5 bases). The TCR was taken from a young woman who had recovered from COVID-19. The specimen was PBMCs or T cells enriched from blood (not recorded which). The CDR3 DNA sequence: TGCAGCGTGATTTCTAAACGGGGTAGGGAGCAGTACTTC. Protein product: CSVISKRGREQYF.